One and the same sample provided the 31 T cell receptor beta chains below, sequenced in a study of T-cell memory formation after mild COVID-19. Via MiXCR, TCRdb re-called the 5' RACE reads, giving one row per CDR3 protein. The sample shows about 45,000 distinct CDR3 sequences, roughly 9% of them seen only once. The sequenced material came from PBMCs or a T cell subset sorted from them (not recorded which). These receptors were taken from an adult woman who had mild COVID-19 (a few samples of this study predate the infection). Cell type and time point are not known.

This clonotype has only a few counts. The J gene is TRBJ2-7, the V gene TRBV3-1; 7 nucleotides line up with TRBD1. Germline lookup yields CDR1 LGHDT and CDR2 YNNKEL (reference sequence). After removal of 4 bases from V and 2 bases from J, the junction contained 8 bases not matched to a gene. This CDR3 spans 15 amino acids. The DNA of the CDR3 is TGTGCCAGCAGCCTCAAGGGGGCAGGTCCCTACGAGCAGTACTTC. Protein: CASSLKGAGPYEQYF.

In this sample, this clonotype turned up many times. The rearrangement joins TRBV20-1 to TRBJ2-2, with TRBD2 matching 12 bases. The CDR3 length is 17 residues. J was trimmed by 2 bases and V by 3 bases; bases with no gene match: 7. Germline V CDR1 and CDR2: DFQATT, SNEGSKA (reference sequence). CDR3 protein: CSASAPGLAGNTGELFF. The CDR3 coding sequence is TGCAGTGCTAGTGCCCCGGGACTAGCGGGTAACACCGGGGAGCTGTTTTTT.

This clonotype was seen more than once but under ten times. The V call is TRBV7-8, the J call TRBJ1-1, with a weak D call TRBD1 (5 bases). V lost 6 bases and J 6 bases, leaving 11 bases between the germline ends. Per the germline V gene, CDR1 is SGHVS and CDR2 is FQNEAQ. The CDR3 is 12 amino acids. The CDR3 loop is CASRAVGAEAFF. The CDR3 DNA is TGTGCCAGCAGAGCTGTAGGGGCTGAAGCTTTCTTT.

This clonotype was found a few times. The chain uses TRBV4-2 and TRBJ1-6; no definite D call. V was cut by 3 bases and J by 0 bases, with 15 bases left in between. The CDR3 runs 18 residues. CDR1 and CDR2 from the germline V gene are LGHNA and YNFKEQ. The DNA for the CDR3 is TGTGCCAGCAGCCAGACCCAGACGAGAGTCTCCTATAATTCACCCCTCCACTTT. This gives the protein CASSQTQTRVSYNSPLHF.

The chain employs TRBV7-9 and TRBJ2-7; D tentatively reads TRBD1 or TRBD2 (5 bases each). Germline CDR1 and CDR2: SEHNR and FQNEAQ (reference sequence). Trimming shortened V by 5 bases and J by 0 bases, and 11 bases separated the two germline ends. The CDR3 runs to 14 residues. CDR3 amino acids: CASSRDVASYEQYF. In DNA form, the CDR3 reads TGTGCCAGCAGCCGGGACGTAGCCTCCTACGAGCAGTACTTC.

The V gene is TRBV18, the J gene TRBJ2-1; D is ambiguous. The V and J ends lost 3 bases and 1 base respectively, with 13 bases between them. CDR1 KGHSH and CDR2 LQKENI come from the germline V gene. The CDR3 has 16 amino acids. In DNA, the CDR3 is TGTGCCAGCTCACCGTTTACAGATTTTTCCTACAATGAGCAGTTCTTC. Protein: CASSPFTDFSYNEQFF.

The chain has TRBV19 and TRBJ2-4; the D gene could be TRBD1 or TRBD2 (6 bases each). The V end was cut by 6 bases, the J end by 3 bases, with 15 bases between. This CDR3 spans 15 amino acids. In germline, CDR1 is LNHDA, CDR2 SQIVND (reference sequence). CDR3 sequence reads: CASRGIQGGKNIQYF. CDR3 sequence (DNA): TGTGCCAGTAGGGGGATACAGGGAGGCAAAAACATTCAGTACTTC.

CDR3 nucleotide sequence: TGTGCCAGCGGGGACAGAGGCCACCGAGGGGACACTGAAGCTTTCTTT. This encodes CASGDRGHRGDTEAFF. The chain couples TRBV6-5 to TRBJ1-1, with 7 bases lining up with TRBD1. Germline-derived CDR1 and CDR2 are MNHEY and SVGAGI. The CDR3 totals 16 residues. Trimming cost V 8 bases and J 3 bases; bases outside gene matches: 15.

This clonotype was counted many times. The chain is built from TRBV25-1 and TRBJ2-2; no clear D. CDR1 is MGHDK, CDR2 SYGVNS, per germline. The V end was cut by 4 bases, the J end by 3 bases, with 12 bases between. The CDR3 covers 15 residues. The CDR3 DNA reads TGTGCCAGCAGTGGATCCTGGACGGACACCGGGGAGCTGTTTTTT. Protein: CASSGSWTDTGELFF.

In its sample, this clonotype was seen many times. The chain couples TRBV12-3 or TRBV12-4 to TRBJ2-7; a weak D match, TRBD2 (6 bases). V shed 4 bases and J shed 8 bases, with 15 bases lying between them. This CDR3 comprises 13 residues. The CDR3 is CASSYGREVQQYF. Here the CDR3 DNA reads TGTGCCAGCAGTTATGGCAGGGAGGTGCAGCAGTACTTC.

In its sample, this clonotype was seen a few times. This chain links TRBV5-6 with TRBJ2-7; the D gene is possibly TRBD2 (6 bases). This CDR3 region has 14 residues. Germline V gene data show CDR1 as SGHDT and CDR2 as YYEEEE. The germline V and J ends were trimmed by 3 bases and 5 bases, with 15 bases remaining between them. CDR3 in DNA: TGTGCCAGCAGCTGGGGGGACCTCGGCCACGAGCAGTACTTC. Translated, it gives CASSWGDLGHEQYF.

This clonotype was recorded at least ten times. J is TRBJ2-1 and V is TRBV7-2; weak D call: TRBD2 (6 bases). This CDR3 is built from 17 residues. V was pared by 2 bases and J by 4 bases, with 18 bases between. From germline, CDR1 is SGHTA and CDR2 FQGNSA. The CDR3 loop is CASSLNGGTVRYNEQFF. For the CDR3, the DNA is TGTGCCAGCAGCTTAAATGGAGGGACGGTGAGGTACAATGAGCAGTTCTTC.

This clonotype has a handful of counts. The rearrangement links TRBV27 to TRBJ2-7; TRBD1 matches 10 bases. Germline CDR1 is MNHEY and CDR2 is SMNVEV (reference sequence). Trimming cost V 3 bases and J 4 bases; bases outside gene matches: 6. This CDR3 contains 15 residues. DNA of the CDR3: TGTGCCAGCAGTTTCACCGGGACAGGGGCTTACGAGCAGTACTTC. Protein product: CASSFTGTGAYEQYF.

This clonotype was detected ten times or more. The V gene is TRBV7-8, the J gene TRBJ2-1, with 13 bases matching TRBD2. V shed 4 bases and J 4 bases; nucleotides not matched to a gene: 4. Germline loops: CDR1 SGHVS, CDR2 FQNEAQ. CDR3 size: 16 residues. The CDR3 nucleotides read TGTGCCAGCAGCTATCGACTAGCGGGGGGATACAATGAGCAGTTCTTC. It yields the protein CASSYRLAGGYNEQFF.

This clonotype was seen only a few times. The V and J genes are TRBV3-1 and TRBJ2-3; D gene ambiguous. The V and J ends lost 4 bases and 1 base respectively, with 9 bases between them. The CDR3 loop spans 14 amino acids. The germline V gene encodes CDR1 LGHDT and CDR2 YNNKEL (reference sequence). The CDR3 region has the DNA TGTGCCAGCAGCCCCGACGATGGCACAGATACGCAGTATTTT. Its translation is CASSPDDGTDTQYF.

This clonotype was seen ten or more times. CDR3 loop: CASSQEQLAGVSGELFF. As DNA, the CDR3 is TGCGCCAGCAGCCAAGAACAACTAGCGGGAGTCTCCGGGGAGCTGTTTTTT. This rearrangement joins TRBV4-3 to TRBJ2-2, with 11 bases that match TRBD2. V lost 0 bases, J lost 6 bases, and 6 bases stayed unmatched. This CDR3 spans 17 amino acids. Germline V CDR1 and CDR2: LGHNA, YSLEER.

The chain recombines TRBV7-3 with TRBJ2-5; possibly TRBD1 for D (5 bases). From germline, CDR1 is SGHTA and CDR2 FQGTGA. CDR3 length: 13 residues. Trimming took 5 bases from V and 5 from J, leaving 12 bases between them. The CDR3 sequence: CASSPGPRETQYF. In nucleotides, the CDR3 is TGTGCCAGCAGCCCAGGGCCTCGGGAGACCCAGTACTTC.

This clonotype came up many times. The chain recombines TRBV6-5 with TRBJ2-5; no clear D gene. The CDR3 spans 14 residues. From germline, CDR1 is MNHEY and CDR2 SVGAGI. Between the trimmed V and J ends, which lost 0 bases and 4 bases, there was a span of 9 bases. CDR3: CASSYSIGRETQYF. CDR3 nucleotide sequence: TGTGCCAGCAGTTACTCAATCGGTCGAGAGACCCAGTACTTC.

This clonotype showed up many times. V gene TRBV18 combines with J gene TRBJ2-7, with D perhaps matching TRBD1 or TRBD2 (5 bases each). V shed 0 bases and J shed 9 bases, with 15 bases lying between them. Germline values: CDR1 KGHSH, CDR2 LQKENI. This CDR3 has 14 amino acids. The CDR3 DNA reads TGTGCCAGCTCACCACCGCAGGGTTGGCGGGTGCAGTACTTC. Protein sequence: CASSPPQGWRVQYF.

This chain links TRBV5-1 with TRBJ2-5; 8 bases agree with TRBD2. Germline V gene data show CDR1 as SGHRS and CDR2 as YFSETQ. CDR3 size: 16 residues. Germline trimming cut 0 bases from V and 4 bases from J; bases unmatched to any gene: 8. Written as DNA, the CDR3 is TGCGCCAGCAGCTTGGCTGGCGGGAGGATTGGAGAGACCCAGTACTTC. Translation gives CASSLAGGRIGETQYF.

In this sample, this clonotype turned up many times. V is TRBV2 and J is TRBJ2-1, with 9 bases that match TRBD2. The length of the CDR3 is 16 residues. CDR1 SNHLY and CDR2 FYNNEI come from the germline V gene. Trimming removed 6 bases from V and 2 bases from J; junction bases left unmatched: 8. The CDR3 protein is CASRLAGSRAYNEQFF. The CDR3 nucleotides read TGTGCCAGCAGACTAGCGGGCAGCAGGGCCTACAATGAGCAGTTCTTC.

This clonotype was seen more than once but under ten times. V and J are TRBV14 and TRBJ1-6; D gene unclear. The CDR3 has 14 amino acids. CDR1 SGHDN and CDR2 FVKESK come from the germline V gene. Trimming took off 1 base at V and 8 bases at J, with 9 bases between the two ends. CDR3 amino acids: CASSQGREYSPLHF. The CDR3 coding sequence is TGTGCCAGCAGCCAAGGGAGGGAGTATTCACCCCTCCACTTT.

The gene calls are TRBV7-6 and TRBJ1-1; tentatively, D is TRBD1 (6 bases). Per the germline V gene, CDR1 is SGHVS and CDR2 is FNYEAQ. The germline V and J ends were trimmed by 5 bases and 0 bases, with 16 bases remaining between them. The CDR3 consists of 16 residues. This chain's CDR3 is CASSPDSLSLNTEAFF. In nucleotides, the CDR3 is TGTGCCAGCAGCCCGGACAGCTTGTCTTTGAACACTGAAGCTTTCTTT. The full variable domain, its missing parts supplied by reference TRBV7-6 and TRBJ1-1, is GAGVSQSPRYKVTKRGQDVALRCDPISGHVSLYWYRQALGQGPEFLTYFNYEAQQDKSGLPNDRFSAERPEGSISTLTIQRTEQRDSAMYRCASSPDSLSLNTEAFFGQGTRLTVV.

CDR3 bases: TGCGCCAGCAGCTTGGGATGGGACAGGGTCACAGATACGCAGTATTTT. This translates into CASSLGWDRVTDTQYF. The chain recombines TRBV5-1 with TRBJ2-3, with 9 nucleotides matching TRBD1. The CDR3 loop spans 16 amino acids. Trimming at V came to 0 bases and at J to 2 bases, leaving 4 bases not matched to a gene. Germline lookup yields CDR1 SGHRS and CDR2 YFSETQ.

This clonotype was observed at least ten times. This rearrangement joins TRBV7-9 to TRBJ2-3, with 8 bases matching TRBD1. The V segment lost 0 bases and the J segment 1 base; nucleotides outside the gene matches: 3. The CDR3 runs 16 residues. The germline V gene encodes CDR1 SEHNR and CDR2 FQNEAQ (reference sequence). CDR3 coding DNA: TGTGCCAGCAGCTTAGCCCGGACAGGGCGCACAGATACGCAGTATTTT. This codes for CASSLARTGRTDTQYF.

DNA of the CDR3: TGCGCCAGCAGTCAATCCCGGGGCCCCTACGAGCAGTACTTC. This gives the protein CASSQSRGPYEQYF. The gene calls are TRBV23-1 and TRBJ2-7; either TRBD1 or TRBD2 may fit D (5 bases each). TRBV23-1 qualifies as an ORF whose function is uncertain. This CDR3 is built from 14 residues. V shed 0 bases and J shed 2 bases, with 8 bases lying between them.

CDR3 DNA: TGTGCCAGCAGTCTCCAGGCTAACTATGGCTACACCTTC. Translating gives CASSLQANYGYTF. This rearrangement joins TRBV12-3 or TRBV12-4 to TRBJ1-2; D unresolved. Trimming stripped 5 bases from V and 0 bases from J, with 7 bases between. This CDR3 region has 13 residues.

V is TRBV10-3 and J is TRBJ2-7, with TRBD1 as a possible D gene (7 bases). This CDR3 has 14 residues. From germline, CDR1 is ENHRY and CDR2 SYGVKD. V was clipped by 10 bases and J by 5 bases, with 21 bases between them. The DNA of the CDR3 is TGTGCCACCGGAAAGCAGGGGGGTCGGGACGAGCAGTACTTC. Translated: CATGKQGGRDEQYF.

This clonotype has a count of ten or more. The V call is TRBV19, the J call TRBJ2-1; D gene unclear. CDR1 is LNHDA, CDR2 SQIVND, per germline (reference sequence). V gave up 4 bases and J gave up 4 bases, with 14 bases separating them. CDR3 length equals 15 residues. The CDR3 reads CASSTLTVGYNEQFF. CDR3 DNA: TGTGCCAGTAGTACTCTCACAGTAGGTTACAATGAGCAGTTCTTC.

This clonotype has a count of ten or more. The chain links TRBV20-1 to TRBJ1-3; D perhaps matches TRBD1 (6 bases). V shed 2 bases and J shed 0 bases, with 17 bases lying between them. The CDR3 loop spans 17 amino acids. Germline lookup yields CDR1 DFQATT and CDR2 SNEGSKA (reference sequence). The CDR3 spells CSARPTGLHYSGNTIYF. The CDR3 region has the DNA TGCAGTGCTAGACCGACAGGACTCCACTACTCTGGAAACACCATATATTTT.

This clonotype has a handful of counts. CDR3 DNA sequence: TGTGCCAGCAGCCCCCACAATGAGCAGTTCTTC. Protein product: CASSPHNEQFF. The rearrangement joins TRBV7-8 to TRBJ2-1; D gene uncertain. Germline values: CDR1 SGHVS, CDR2 FQNEAQ. The CDR3 is 11 residues long. Trimming stripped 5 bases from V and 5 bases from J, with 4 bases between.